The 10 T cell receptor beta chains listed next were all sequenced from one sample in a study of technical replicates of blood from several donors. Method: immunoSEQ multiplex PCR; TCRdb's copy keeps in-frame clones and lacks some. The sample contains fewer than 100,000 clones, 95% to 97% of which appear only once. Input material: T cells isolated from PBMCs. The receptors originated from a human donor in good health.

V and J are TRBV4-2 and TRBJ2-7; D is perhaps TRBD2 (7 bases). V lost 6 bases to trimming and J lost 7 bases, with 13 bases between them. CDR1 is LGHNA, CDR2 YNFKEQ, per germline. The CDR3 loop spans 12 amino acids. Here the CDR3 DNA reads TGTGCCAGCAGGCTAGGGGGGGAGGAGCAGTACTTC. Protein: CASRLGGEEQYF.

Turning to this clone: One end of the junction varies from germline; a read error may be responsible. The chain joins TRBV2 to TRBJ2-3; 9 bases map to TRBD1. Germline V gene data show CDR1 as SNHLY and CDR2 as FYNNEI. CDR3 length: 14 amino acids. CDR3 bases: TGTGCCAACAGTGCTGGGACAGGGATCGATACGCAGTATTTT. This gives the protein CANSAGTGIDTQYF. Full variable domain (remainder filled in from reference TRBV2 and TRBJ2-3): EPEVTQTPSHQVTQMGQEVILRCVPISNHLYFYWYRQILGQKVEFLVSFYNNEISEKSEIFDDQFSVERPDGSNFTLKIRSTKLEDSAMYFCANSAGTGIDTQYFGPGTRLTVL.

This clone has more than one count but fewer than ten. The chain uses TRBV6-1 and TRBJ1-1; tentative D call: TRBD1 (5 bases). The germline V gene encodes CDR1 MNHNS and CDR2 SASEGT. The CDR3 extends over 10 amino acids. V was shortened by 4 bases and J by 8 bases, with 5 bases between the two germline ends. In nucleotides, the CDR3 is TGTGCCAGCAGTGCAGGGGAAGCTTTCTTT. It yields the protein CASSAGEAFF.

V and J are TRBV9 and TRBJ2-1, with 7 bases identical to TRBD2. Germline V gene sequence: CDR1 SGDLS, CDR2 YYNGEE. The J segment lost 4 bases and the V segment lost 1 base, leaving 2 bases of the junction unmatched. The CDR3 consists of 14 residues. The CDR3 bases are TGTGCCAGCAGCGTACTAGCGGAGTACAATGAGCAGTTCTTC. Amino acids: CASSVLAEYNEQFF. The full variable domain, with the rest looked up from reference TRBV9 and TRBJ2-1, is DSGVTQTPKHLITATGQRVTLRCSPRSGDLSVYWYQQSLDQGLQFLIQYYNGEERAKGNILERFSAQQFPDLHSELNLSSLELGDSALYFCASSVLAEYNEQFFGPGTRLTVL.

The J gene is TRBJ2-7, the V gene TRBV25-1; 7 bases line up with TRBD2. The CDR3 has 15 amino acids. V was pared by 1 base and J by 0 bases, with 3 bases of the junction left unmatched. Per the germline V gene, CDR1 is MGHDK and CDR2 is SYGVNS. CDR3 in DNA: TGTGCCAGCAGTGAATGGGAGGGAAACTCCTACGAGCAGTACTTC. The encoded protein is CASSEWEGNSYEQYF.

This chain links TRBV7-9 with TRBJ2-5, with a possible D match to TRBD1 (6 bases). Germline V CDR1 and CDR2: SEHNR, FQNEAQ (reference sequence). V lost 5 bases and J 5 bases, leaving 12 bases between the germline ends. The CDR3 has 13 residues. The CDR3 sequence: CASSLTGSETQYF. The CDR3 nucleotides read TGTGCCAGCAGCCTAACAGGGTCGGAGACCCAGTACTTC.

This clone was recorded once. V usage is TRBV20-1 and J usage is TRBJ2-2; D not certain. V was cut by 3 bases and J by 5 bases, with 4 bases left in between. CDR3 size: 11 residues. The germline gives CDR1 DFQATT, CDR2 SNEGSKA (reference sequence). The CDR3 reads CSARYTGELFF. The CDR3 coding sequence is TGCAGTGCTAGGTATACCGGGGAGCTGTTTTTT.

The gene calls are TRBV6-5 and TRBJ2-7, with TRBD2 identical over 10 bases. Trimming cost V 5 bases and J 5 bases; bases outside gene matches: 6. Germline-derived CDR1 and CDR2 are MNHEY and SVGAGI. The CDR3 contains 14 residues. The CDR3 sequence is CASSTPGTSDEQYF. The CDR3 DNA reads as TGTGCCAGCAGTACCCCCGGGACTAGCGACGAGCAGTACTTC.

This chain uses TRBV4-3 with TRBJ2-3; the match to TRBD2 covers 11 bases. The CDR3 has 16 residues. CDR1 LGHNA and CDR2 YSLEER come from the germline V gene. V lost 0 bases, J lost 4 bases, and 3 bases stayed unmatched. The DNA of the CDR3 is TGCGCCAGCAGCCAAGATTTAGCGGGAGGGCCAGATACGCAGTATTTT. It yields the protein CASSQDLAGGPDTQYF.

V and J are TRBV27 and TRBJ2-2; a possible D gene is TRBD2 (7 bases). The germline gives CDR1 MNHEY, CDR2 SMNVEV (reference sequence). The CDR3 is 16 amino acids. The V and J ends lost 0 bases and 6 bases respectively, with 14 bases between them. The CDR3 here is CASSLSGGAVSGELFF. Here the CDR3 DNA reads TGTGCCAGCAGTTTATCTGGGGGGGCGGTGTCCGGGGAGCTGTTTTTT.